Listed below are T cell receptor beta chains from one sample, sequenced in a study of OX40 agonist ivuxolimab in advanced cancers. Repertoires were generated with immunoSEQ multiplex PCR, while TCRdb's copy carries only in-frame clones and drops some. The table lists 84,000 or so clones, approximately 90% of them singletons. The material sequenced was CD4+ or CD8+ T cells sorted from blood, taken in a trial of the OX40 agonist ivuxolimab. These receptors were collected from an adult with an advanced solid tumor such as melanoma, head and neck, liver or kidney cancer. The CDR3 runs from the conserved cysteine through the conserved F or W. The D gene is left open where the match is weak. Size tells how often a clone was seen (once, few, many) or the class of an expanded clone, and some rows leave it out.

J gene,D gene,V gene,clone size,CDR3 DNA,CDR3 protein
TRBJ2-2,TRBD2,TRBV27,NA,TGTGCCAGCTGGGCGGGAGCTCGCACCGGGGAGCTGTTTTTT,CASWAGARTGELFF
TRBJ1-2,NA,TRBV18,NA,TGTGCCAGCTCTCGCAGGGGAGGGGATGGCTACACCTTC,CASSRRGGDGYTF
TRBJ1-1,NA,TRBV21-1,NA,TGTGCCAGCACCAAGATTGGGGGGCGAAACACTGAAGCTTTCTTT,CASTKIGGRNTEAFF
TRBJ1-2,NA,TRBV6-6,NA,TGTGCCAGCAATTATGGTGGGGGCTACACCTTC,CASNYGGGYTF
TRBJ2-1,NA,TRBV28,NA,NA,CASILAGAYNEQFF
TRBJ1-5,NA,TRBV19,NA,TGTGCCAGTAGTATTGTATTTTTAGGGGGCAATCAGCCCCAGCATTTT,CASSIVFLGGNQPQHF
TRBJ2-1,NA,TRBV5-1,NA,TGCGCCAGCAACCCAGACGGTCACAACAATGAGCAGTTCTTC,CASNPDGHNNEQFF
TRBJ1-2,NA,TRBV7-3,NA,TGTGCCAGCAGCTTAAATCAGGGCCACTATGGCTACACCTTC,CASSLNQGHYGYTF
TRBJ2-7,NA,TRBV11-3,NA,TGTGCCAGCAGCGGCCTGGGGACACGCACATTTGAGCAGTACTTC,CASSGLGTRTFEQYF
TRBJ2-1,TRBD1,TRBV7-2,NA,TGTGCCAGCAGCTTCGCCGGACAGGGGGCCCTCAATGAGCAGTTCTTC,CASSFAGQGALNEQFF
TRBJ2-1,NA,TRBV10-3,NA,TGTGCCATCAGTGAAGGGACTCCCTACAATGAGCAGTTCTTC,CAISEGTPYNEQFF
TRBJ2-7,TRBD2,TRBV28,NA,TGTGCCAGCAGTTTCATCCGGGGGGGGAGCTACGAGCAGTACTTC,CASSFIRGGSYEQYF
TRBJ1-5,TRBD1,TRBV27,NA,TGTGCCAGCAGTTTCGGGGGACAGGTCATAGGAGGACAGCCCCAGCATTTT,CASSFGGQVIGGQPQHF
TRBJ2-1,NA,TRBV6-5,NA,TGTGCCAGCAGTTACTCGGCAGATTCCTACAATGAGCAATTCTTC,CASSYSADSYNEQFF
TRBJ2-3,NA,TRBV19,NA,TGTGCCAGTAGTGCCCCGTACCGGGACGGAACAGATACGCAGTATTTT,CASSAPYRDGTDTQYF
TRBJ1-2,NA,TRBV28,NA,TGTGCCAGCAGTTTAGGGGGCGCGGGGAACTATGGCTACACCTTC,CASSLGGAGNYGYTF
TRBJ2-7,TRBD1,TRBV7-2,NA,TGTGCCAGCACCACTTATGTCCAGGGGGCTTCCTACGAGCAGTACTTC,CASTTYVQGASYEQYF
TRBJ2-5,TRBD2,TRBV2,NA,TGTGCCAGCAGCGAGCGGTCGGGGACTAGGAAAGAGACCCAGTACTTC,CASSERSGTRKETQYF
TRBJ1-1,TRBD1,TRBV28,few,TGTGCCAGCAGTCTCCACACTCGACAGGGATTGGCTTTCTTT,CASSLHTRQGLAFF
TRBJ1-1,NA,TRBV6-4,NA,TGTGCCAGCAGTGTGGTCTGGGGGGACACTGAAGCTTTCTTT,CASSVVWGDTEAFF
TRBJ2-1,NA,TRBV11-3,NA,TGTGCCAGCACGCCCTTTGCAGCGACAACCTACAATGAGCAGTTCTTC,CASTPFAATTYNEQFF
TRBJ2-3,NA,TRBV6-5,NA,TGTGCCAGCAGGAAGGGGCACGAAGGTCCGGATACGCAGTATTTT,CASRKGHEGPDTQYF
TRBJ2-3,NA,TRBV5-4,NA,TGTGCCAGCAGCTTGGTTGGTACGGGGGATACGCAGTATTTT,CASSLVGTGDTQYF
TRBJ2-2,NA,TRBV10-3,NA,TGTGCCATCAGTGAGTCCTACCGGGGCACCGGGGAGCTGTTTTTT,CAISESYRGTGELFF
TRBJ2-1,NA,TRBV5-8,NA,TGTGCCAGCAGCCCCACAGGGAGCTCCTACAATGAGCAGTTCTTC,CASSPTGSSYNEQFF
TRBJ2-5,NA,TRBV6-6,NA,TGTGCCAGCAGCATCGACGGGCTGACCCAGTACTTC,CASSIDGLTQYF
TRBJ2-1,NA,TRBV10-2,NA,TGCGCCAGCCTCGCTAGCGAATCCTACAATGAGCAGTTCTTC,CASLASESYNEQFF